This TCR beta chain was captured by sequencing in a study of blood T cell repertoires in COVID-19. Study context: PBMCs, B-cell-depleted T cells, or T cells provided the cDNA or gDNA that made up the material.

The data were produced by immunoSEQ multiplex PCR, yet TCRdb's version contains in-frame clones alone and is incomplete. The table records around 200,000 clones, roughly four fifths of them present only once. Sample: PBMCs or T cells enriched from blood (not recorded which). The TCR comes from a man aged 40-49 years who had recovered from COVID-19.

CDR3 DNA sequence: TGTGCCAGCAGTGAGCTGACTAGCGCGAAACTTCATGAGCAGTTCTTC. This codes for CASSELTSAKLHEQFF. This sequence joins TRBV25-1 and TRBJ2-1, with 8 bases fitting TRBD2. Germline assignment: CDR1 MGHDK and CDR2 SYGVNS. CDR3 size: 16 residues. With 3 bases clipped from V and 8 bases from J, the junction kept 12 bases outside the gene matches.